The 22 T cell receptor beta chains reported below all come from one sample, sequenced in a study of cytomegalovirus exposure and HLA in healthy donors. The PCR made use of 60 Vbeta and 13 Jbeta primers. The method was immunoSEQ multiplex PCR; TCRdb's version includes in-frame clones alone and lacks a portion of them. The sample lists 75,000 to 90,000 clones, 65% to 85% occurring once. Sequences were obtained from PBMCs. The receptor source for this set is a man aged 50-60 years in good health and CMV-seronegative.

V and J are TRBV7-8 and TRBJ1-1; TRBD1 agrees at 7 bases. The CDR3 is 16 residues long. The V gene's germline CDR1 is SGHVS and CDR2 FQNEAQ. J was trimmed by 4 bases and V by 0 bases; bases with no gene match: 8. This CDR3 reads CASSLADLDRATEAFF. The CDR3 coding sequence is TGTGCCAGCAGCTTAGCGGATTTAGACAGGGCCACTGAAGCTTTCTTT.

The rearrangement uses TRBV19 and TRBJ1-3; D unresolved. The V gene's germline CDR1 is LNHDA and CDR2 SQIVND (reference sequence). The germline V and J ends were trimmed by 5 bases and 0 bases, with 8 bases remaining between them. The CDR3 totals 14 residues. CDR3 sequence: CASSLRVSGNTIYF. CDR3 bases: TGTGCCAGTAGTCTACGGGTCTCTGGAAACACCATATATTTT.

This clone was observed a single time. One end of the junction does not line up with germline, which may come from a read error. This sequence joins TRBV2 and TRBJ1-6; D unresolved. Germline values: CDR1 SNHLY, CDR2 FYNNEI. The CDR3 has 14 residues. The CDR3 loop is CASRGGSNNSPLHF. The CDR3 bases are TGTGCCAGCAGGGGAGGCTCCAATAATTCACCCCTCCACTTT.

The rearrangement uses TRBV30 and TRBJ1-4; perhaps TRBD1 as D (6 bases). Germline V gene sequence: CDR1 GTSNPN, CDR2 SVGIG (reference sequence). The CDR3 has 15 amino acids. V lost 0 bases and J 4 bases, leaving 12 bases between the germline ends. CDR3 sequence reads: CAWSVHTGSNEKLFF. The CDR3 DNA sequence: TGTGCCTGGAGTGTTCATACAGGGAGTAATGAAAAACTGTTTTTT.

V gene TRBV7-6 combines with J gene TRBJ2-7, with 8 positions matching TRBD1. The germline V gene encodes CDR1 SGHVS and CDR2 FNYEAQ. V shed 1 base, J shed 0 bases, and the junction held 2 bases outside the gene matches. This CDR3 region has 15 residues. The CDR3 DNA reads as TGTGCCAGCAGCTTAGAGGACAGGGCCTCCTACGAGCAGTACTTC. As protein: CASSLEDRASYEQYF.

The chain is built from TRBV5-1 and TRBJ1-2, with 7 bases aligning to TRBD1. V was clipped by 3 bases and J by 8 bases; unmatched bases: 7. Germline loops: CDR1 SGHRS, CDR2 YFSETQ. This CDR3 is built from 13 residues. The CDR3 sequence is CASSSGQAPGYTF. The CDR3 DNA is TGCGCCAGCAGCTCCGGACAGGCCCCGGGCTACACCTTC. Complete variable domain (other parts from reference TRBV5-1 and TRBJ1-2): KAGVTQTPRYLIKTRGQQVTLSCSPISGHRSVSWYQQTPGQGLQFLFEYFSETQRNKGNFPGRFSGRQFSNSRSEMNVSTLELGDSALYLCASSSGQAPGYTFGSGTRLTVV.

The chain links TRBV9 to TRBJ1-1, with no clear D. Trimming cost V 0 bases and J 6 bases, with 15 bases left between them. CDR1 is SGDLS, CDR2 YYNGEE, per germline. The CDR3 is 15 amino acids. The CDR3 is CASSVATEVGAEAFF. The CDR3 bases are TGTGCCAGCAGCGTAGCTACTGAGGTGGGAGCTGAAGCTTTCTTT.

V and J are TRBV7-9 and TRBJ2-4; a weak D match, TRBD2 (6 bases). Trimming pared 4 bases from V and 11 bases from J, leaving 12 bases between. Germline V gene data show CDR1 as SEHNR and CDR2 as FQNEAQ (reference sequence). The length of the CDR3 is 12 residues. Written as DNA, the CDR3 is TGTGCCAGCAGCTCGGGACTTACCGTTCAGTACTTC. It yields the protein CASSSGLTVQYF. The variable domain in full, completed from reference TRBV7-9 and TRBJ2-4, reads DTGVSQNPRHKITKRGQNVTFRCDPISEHNRLYWYRQTLGQGPEFLTYFQNEAQLEKSRLLSDRFSAERPKGSFSTLEIQRTEQGDSAMYLCASSSGLTVQYFGAGTRLSVL.

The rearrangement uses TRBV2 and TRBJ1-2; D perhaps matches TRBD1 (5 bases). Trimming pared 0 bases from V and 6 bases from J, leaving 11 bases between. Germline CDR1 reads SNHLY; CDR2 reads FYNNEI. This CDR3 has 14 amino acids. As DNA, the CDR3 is TGTGCCAGCAGTGAAGCCCGGCAGGGTAATGGCTACACCTTC. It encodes CASSEARQGNGYTF.

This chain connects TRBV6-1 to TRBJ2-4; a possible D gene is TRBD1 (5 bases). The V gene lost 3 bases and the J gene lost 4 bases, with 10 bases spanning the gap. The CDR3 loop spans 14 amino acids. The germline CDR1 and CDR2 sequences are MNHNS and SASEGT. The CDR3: CASSDWAGKNIQYF. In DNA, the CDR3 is TGTGCCAGCAGTGACTGGGCAGGGAAAAACATTCAGTACTTC.

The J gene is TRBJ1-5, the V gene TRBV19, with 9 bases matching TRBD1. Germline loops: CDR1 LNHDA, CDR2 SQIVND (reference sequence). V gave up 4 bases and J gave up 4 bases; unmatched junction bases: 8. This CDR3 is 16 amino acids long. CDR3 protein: CASSSSGTGINQPQHF. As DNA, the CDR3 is TGTGCCAGTAGTAGTTCCGGGACAGGGATTAATCAGCCCCAGCATTTT.

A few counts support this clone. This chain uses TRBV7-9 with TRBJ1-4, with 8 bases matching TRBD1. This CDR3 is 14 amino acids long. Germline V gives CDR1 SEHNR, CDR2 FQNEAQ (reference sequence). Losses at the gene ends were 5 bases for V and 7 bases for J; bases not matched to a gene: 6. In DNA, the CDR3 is TGTGCCAGCAGCCCACGGACAGGGAGTGAAAAACTGTTTTTT. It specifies CASSPRTGSEKLFF.

The DNA of the CDR3 is TGTGCCAGCAGCTCGTTCCGGGGGGGCCCCGGGGAGCTGTTTTTT. Residues: CASSSFRGGPGELFF. This sequence joins TRBV11-2 and TRBJ2-2; TRBD2 matches 8 bases. The CDR3 extends over 15 amino acids. Germline V gene data show CDR1 as SGHAT and CDR2 as FQNNGV. The V segment lost 4 bases and the J segment 6 bases; nucleotides outside the gene matches: 7.

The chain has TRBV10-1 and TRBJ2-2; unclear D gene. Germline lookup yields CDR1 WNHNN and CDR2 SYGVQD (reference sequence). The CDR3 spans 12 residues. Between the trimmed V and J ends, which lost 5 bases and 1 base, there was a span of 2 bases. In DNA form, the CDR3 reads TGCGCCAGCAGTCGGAACACCGGGGAGCTGTTTTTT. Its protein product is CASSRNTGELFF.

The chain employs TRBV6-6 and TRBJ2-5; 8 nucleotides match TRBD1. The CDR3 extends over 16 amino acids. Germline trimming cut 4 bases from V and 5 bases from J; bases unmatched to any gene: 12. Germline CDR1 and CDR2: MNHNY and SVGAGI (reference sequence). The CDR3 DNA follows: TGTGCCAGCAGTTTCCCCGGGACAGGTGGTGGGGAGACCCAGTACTTC. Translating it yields CASSFPGTGGGETQYF.

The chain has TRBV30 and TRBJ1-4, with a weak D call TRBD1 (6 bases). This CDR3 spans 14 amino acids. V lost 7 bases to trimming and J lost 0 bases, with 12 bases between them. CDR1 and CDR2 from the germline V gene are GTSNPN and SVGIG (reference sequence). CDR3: CAYSPGATNEKLFF. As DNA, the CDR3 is TGTGCCTACTCCCCAGGGGCAACTAATGAAAAACTGTTTTTT.

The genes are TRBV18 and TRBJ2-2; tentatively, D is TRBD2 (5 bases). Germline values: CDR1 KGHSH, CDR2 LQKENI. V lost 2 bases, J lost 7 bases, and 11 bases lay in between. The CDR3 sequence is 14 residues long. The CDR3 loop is CASSPTSAGGELFF. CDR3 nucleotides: TGTGCCAGCTCACCAACTTCGGCGGGCGGGGAGCTGTTTTTT.

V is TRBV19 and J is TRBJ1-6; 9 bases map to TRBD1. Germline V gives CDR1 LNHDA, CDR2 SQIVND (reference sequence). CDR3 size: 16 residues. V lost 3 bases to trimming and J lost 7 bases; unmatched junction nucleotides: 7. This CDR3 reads CASSIFPGTGNSPLHF. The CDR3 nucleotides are TGTGCCAGTAGTATCTTTCCCGGGACAGGGAATTCACCCCTCCACTTT.

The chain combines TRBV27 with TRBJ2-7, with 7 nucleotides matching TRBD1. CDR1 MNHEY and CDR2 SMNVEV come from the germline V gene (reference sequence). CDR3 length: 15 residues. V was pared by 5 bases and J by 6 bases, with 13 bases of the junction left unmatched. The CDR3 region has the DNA TGTGCCAGCAGTAGAGGGCCCCCAACAGGGGTCGAGCAGTACTTC. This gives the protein CASSRGPPTGVEQYF.

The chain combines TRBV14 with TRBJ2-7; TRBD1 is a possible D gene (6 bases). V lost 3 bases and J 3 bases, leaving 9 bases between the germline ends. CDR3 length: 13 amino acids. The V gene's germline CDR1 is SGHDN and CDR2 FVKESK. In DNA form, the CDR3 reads TGTGCCAGCAGCCAGACAGGTTTCTACGAGCAGTACTTC. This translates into CASSQTGFYEQYF.

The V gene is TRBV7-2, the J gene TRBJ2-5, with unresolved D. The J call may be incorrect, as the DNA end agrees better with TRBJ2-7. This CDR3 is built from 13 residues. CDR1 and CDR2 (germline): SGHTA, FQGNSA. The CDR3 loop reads CASSLAGSFEQYF. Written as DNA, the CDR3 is TGTGCCAGCAGCTTGGCAGGTTCTTTCGAGCAGTACTTC.

The DNA for the CDR3 is TGTGCCAGCAGCCAAGTTCCCAGGCGGGCTGGAAACACCATATATTTT. Its translation is CASSQVPRRAGNTIYF. V gene TRBV14 combines with J gene TRBJ1-3, with unresolved D. Germline CDR1 is SGHDN and CDR2 is FVKESK. V lost 1 base and J lost 2, with 12 bases in between. The CDR3 spans 16 residues. Full variable domain (missing parts from reference TRBV14 and TRBJ1-3): EAGVTQFPSHSVIEKGQTVTLRCDPISGHDNLYWYRRVMGKEIKFLLHFVKESKQDESGMPNNRFLAERTGGTYSTLKVQPAELEDSGVYFCASSQVPRRAGNTIYFGEGSWLTVV.